A selection of T cell receptor beta chains follows, all from one sample in a study of T cells in Graves' hyperthyroidism and ophthalmopathy. Each CDR3 protein gets one entry after TCRdb re-called the multiplex PCR reads with MiXCR. The sample records about 200,000 distinct CDR3 sequences, approximately 16% being singletons. Specimen: blood. Receptor source: a woman in her forties or fifties with Graves' hyperthyroidism. CDR3s include the opening cysteine and the closing phenylalanine or tryptophan. The D gene is left open where the match is weak. The size entry is marked missing in some rows and otherwise reads once, few, many or a size class.

abundance: -
v_gene: TRBV6-1
j_gene: TRBJ2-1
d_gene: TRBD2
CDR3aa: CASSPLPLAGSSYNEQFF
CDR3nt: TGTGCCAGCAGCCCCCTCCCCCTAGCGGGGAGCTCCTACAATGAGCAGTTCTTC

abundance: many
v_gene: TRBV7-2
j_gene: TRBJ2-1
d_gene: -
CDR3aa: CASSISGSTYNEQFF
CDR3nt: TGTGCCAGCAGCATTTCCGGGAGTACCTACAATGAGCAGTTCTTC

abundance: -
v_gene: TRBV20-1
j_gene: TRBJ2-1
d_gene: TRBD2
CDR3aa: CSGTSGRTLVYEQFF
CDR3nt: TGCAGTGGGACTAGCGGGAGGACCCTAGTCTATGAGCAGTTCTTC

abundance: many
v_gene: TRBV7-9
j_gene: TRBJ2-5
d_gene: -
CDR3aa: CASSSGLFELRETQYF
CDR3nt: TGTGCCAGCAGCTCCGGACTATTTGAGTTAAGGGAGACCCAGTACTTC

abundance: few
v_gene: TRBV27
j_gene: TRBJ2-3
d_gene: TRBD2
CDR3aa: CASSSEAGVTDTQYF
CDR3nt: TGTGCCAGCAGTTCAGAAGCGGGAGTAACAGATACGCAGTATTTT

abundance: -
v_gene: TRBV13
j_gene: TRBJ2-1
d_gene: TRBD2
CDR3aa: CASSETSGRGEQFF
CDR3nt: TGTGCCAGCAGCGAAACTAGCGGGAGAGGAGAGCAGTTCTTC

abundance: many
v_gene: TRBV12-3/TRBV12-4
j_gene: TRBJ2-7
d_gene: -
CDR3aa: CASTDTGTQYEQYF
CDR3nt: TGTGCCAGCACCGACACCGGGACTCAATACGAGCAGTACTTC

abundance: -
v_gene: TRBV7-9
j_gene: TRBJ2-5
d_gene: -
CDR3aa: CASSLGGRGTTQETQYF
CDR3nt: TGTGCCAGCAGCTTAGGGGGGAGGGGGACTACACAAGAGACCCAGTACTTC

abundance: many
v_gene: TRBV19
j_gene: TRBJ2-1
d_gene: -
CDR3aa: CASSIGTHKDEQFF
CDR3nt: TGTGCCAGTAGTATCGGAACACACAAAGATGAGCAGTTCTTC

abundance: -
v_gene: TRBV6-1
j_gene: TRBJ2-7
d_gene: -
CDR3aa: CASSHILWEAGQIWEQYF
CDR3nt: TGTGCCAGCAGCCACATCCTTTGGGAGGCGGGTCAGATTTGGGAGCAGTACTTC

abundance: -
v_gene: TRBV12-3/TRBV12-4
j_gene: TRBJ1-5
d_gene: -
CDR3aa: CASSSLQGGGSNQPQRF
CDR3nt: TGTGCCAGCAGTTCCTTACAGGGAGGGGGTAGCAATCAGCCCCAGCGTTTT

abundance: few
v_gene: TRBV7-9
j_gene: TRBJ2-2
d_gene: -
CDR3aa: CASSLAPGTNTGELFF
CDR3nt: TGTGCCAGCAGCTTAGCCCCAGGGACGAACACCGGGGAGCTGTTTTTT

abundance: -
v_gene: TRBV28
j_gene: TRBJ2-2
d_gene: -
CDR3aa: CASSDPNTGELFF
CDR3nt: TGTGCCAGCAGCGACCCGAACACCGGGGAGCTGTTTTTT

abundance: few
v_gene: TRBV7-3
j_gene: TRBJ2-5
d_gene: -
CDR3aa: CASSIGLLQTQYF
CDR3nt: TGTGCCAGCAGCATAGGACTCCTCCAGACCCAGTACTTC

abundance: -
v_gene: TRBV12-3/TRBV12-4
j_gene: TRBJ1-4
d_gene: TRBD1
CDR3aa: CASSSTGQGAVNEKLFF
CDR3nt: TGTGCCAGCAGTTCCACGGGACAGGGAGCCGTAAATGAAAAACTGTTTTTT

abundance: many
v_gene: TRBV18
j_gene: TRBJ1-5
d_gene: TRBD1
CDR3aa: CASTYRGGQPQHF
CDR3nt: TGTGCCAGCACATACAGGGGCGGGCAGCCCCAGCATTTT

abundance: few
v_gene: TRBV2
j_gene: TRBJ1-4
d_gene: -
CDR3aa: CASSEARKEKLFF
CDR3nt: TGTGCCAGCAGTGAAGCCAGAAAAGAAAAACTGTTTTTT

abundance: many
v_gene: TRBV28
j_gene: TRBJ1-6
d_gene: -
CDR3aa: CASRPQGYSPLHF
CDR3nt: TGTGCCAGCAGGCCCCAGGGATATTCACCCCTCCACTTT

abundance: many
v_gene: TRBV13
j_gene: TRBJ1-2
d_gene: TRBD1
CDR3aa: CASGTPGQANYGYTF
CDR3nt: TGTGCCAGCGGAACTCCGGGACAGGCGAACTATGGCTACACCTTC

abundance: few
v_gene: TRBV5-1
j_gene: TRBJ1-1
d_gene: TRBD1
CDR3aa: CASSLDVQGGLGAEAFF
CDR3nt: TGCGCCAGCAGCTTGGATGTCCAGGGGGGCCTCGGGGCTGAAGCTTTCTTT

abundance: -
v_gene: TRBV28
j_gene: TRBJ2-2
d_gene: -
CDR3aa: CASSLGAEPPGELFF
CDR3nt: TGTGCCAGCAGTTTGGGCGCCGAACCCCCCGGGGAGCTGTTTTTT

abundance: many
v_gene: TRBV7-6
j_gene: TRBJ1-1
d_gene: -
CDR3aa: CASSLMGLWDTEAFF
CDR3nt: TGTGCCAGCAGCTTAATGGGTCTTTGGGATACTGAAGCTTTCTTT

abundance: -
v_gene: TRBV10-3
j_gene: TRBJ1-2
d_gene: -
CDR3aa: CAIRTGANYGYTF
CDR3nt: TGTGCCATCAGAACCGGGGCCAACTATGGCTACACCTTC

abundance: many
v_gene: TRBV20-1
j_gene: TRBJ1-1
d_gene: -
CDR3aa: CSAPGRGTEAFF
CDR3nt: TGCAGTGCTCCCGGACGAGGCACTGAAGCTTTCTTT

abundance: many
v_gene: TRBV9
j_gene: TRBJ2-3
d_gene: -
CDR3aa: CASSVEGGTTDTQYF
CDR3nt: TGTGCCAGCAGCGTAGAGGGCGGGACAACAGATACGCAGTATTTT

abundance: -
v_gene: TRBV11-3
j_gene: TRBJ2-2
d_gene: -
CDR3aa: CASTEEDKGLTGELFF
CDR3nt: TGTGCCAGCACCGAGGAGGACAAGGGGTTAACCGGGGAGCTGTTTTTT

abundance: -
v_gene: TRBV11-2
j_gene: TRBJ1-2
d_gene: TRBD1
CDR3aa: CASSSGTANNYGYTF
CDR3nt: TGTGCCAGCAGCTCCGGGACAGCAAATAACTATGGCTACACCTTC

abundance: -
v_gene: TRBV5-6
j_gene: TRBJ2-7
d_gene: TRBD2
CDR3aa: CASSLMSSGKYEQYF
CDR3nt: TGTGCCAGCAGCTTGATGTCTAGCGGAAAATACGAGCAGTACTTC

abundance: -
v_gene: TRBV5-6
j_gene: TRBJ1-2
d_gene: -
CDR3aa: CASTPGEYYGYTF
CDR3nt: TGTGCCAGCACCCCGGGGGAATACTATGGCTACACCTTC

abundance: many
v_gene: TRBV10-1
j_gene: TRBJ2-1
d_gene: -
CDR3aa: CASSPLGQTEQFF
CDR3nt: TGCGCCAGCAGCCCACTGGGGCAAACTGAGCAGTTCTTC

abundance: many
v_gene: TRBV27
j_gene: TRBJ1-1
d_gene: TRBD1
CDR3aa: CASSLRGQDWWNTEAFF
CDR3nt: TGTGCCAGCAGTTTACGAGGACAGGATTGGTGGAACACTGAAGCTTTCTTT

abundance: many
v_gene: TRBV6-6
j_gene: TRBJ1-5
d_gene: -
CDR3aa: CASSYGIIGGYSNQPQHF
CDR3nt: TGTGCCAGCAGTTACGGCATCATAGGGGGTTATAGCAATCAGCCCCAGCATTTT

abundance: many
v_gene: TRBV6-1
j_gene: TRBJ1-1
d_gene: TRBD1
CDR3aa: CASSDLTGTANTEAFF
CDR3nt: TGTGCCAGCAGTGACCTTACCGGGACAGCGAACACTGAAGCTTTCTTT

abundance: many
v_gene: TRBV11-2
j_gene: TRBJ2-3
d_gene: -
CDR3aa: CASSLVGEAGDTQYF
CDR3nt: TGTGCCAGCAGCTTAGTGGGGGAAGCAGGAGATACGCAGTATTTT

abundance: -
v_gene: TRBV20-1
j_gene: TRBJ2-5
d_gene: TRBD1
CDR3aa: CSAREFRTGAETQYF
CDR3nt: TGCAGTGCTAGAGAGTTTCGGACAGGGGCGGAGACCCAGTACTTC

abundance: many
v_gene: TRBV11-3
j_gene: TRBJ1-6
d_gene: TRBD1
CDR3aa: CASSAGGQTNSPLHF
CDR3nt: TGTGCCAGCAGCGCGGGGGGACAGACGAATTCACCCCTCCACTTT

abundance: many
v_gene: TRBV20-1
j_gene: TRBJ2-3
d_gene: TRBD2
CDR3aa: CSADSLAEGTDTQYF
CDR3nt: TGCAGTGCTGACTCACTAGCGGAAGGCACAGATACGCAGTATTTT

abundance: many
v_gene: TRBV10-3
j_gene: TRBJ2-3
d_gene: -
CDR3aa: CATLLDTDTDTQYF
CDR3nt: TGTGCCACCCTACTAGATACAGACACAGATACGCAGTATTTT

abundance: many
v_gene: TRBV7-7
j_gene: TRBJ2-5
d_gene: -
CDR3aa: CASSLVPTSQETQYF
CDR3nt: TGTGCTAGCAGCTTAGTCCCCACCAGCCAAGAGACCCAGTACTTC

abundance: many
v_gene: TRBV11-2
j_gene: TRBJ2-1
d_gene: -
CDR3aa: CASSLVRDEQFF
CDR3nt: TGTGCCAGCAGCTTAGTGAGGGATGAGCAGTTCTTC

abundance: -
v_gene: TRBV10-3
j_gene: TRBJ2-7
d_gene: -
CDR3aa: CAISLNIVGEQYF
CDR3nt: TGTGCCATCAGTTTAAATATAGTGGGCGAGCAGTACTTC

abundance: many
v_gene: TRBV11-2
j_gene: TRBJ1-1
d_gene: -
CDR3aa: CASSLNDRTEAFF
CDR3nt: TGTGCCAGCAGCTTGAATGACAGGACCGAAGCTTTCTTT

abundance: -
v_gene: TRBV4-1
j_gene: TRBJ2-7
d_gene: TRBD2
CDR3aa: CASSQVAGVPYEQYF
CDR3nt: TGCGCCAGCAGCCAGGTAGCGGGAGTCCCCTACGAGCAGTACTTC

abundance: many
v_gene: TRBV19
j_gene: TRBJ1-1
d_gene: -
CDR3aa: CASTMWLNTEAFF
CDR3nt: TGTGCCAGTACGATGTGGTTGAACACTGAAGCTTTCTTT

abundance: few
v_gene: TRBV20-1
j_gene: TRBJ2-7
d_gene: TRBD1
CDR3aa: CSAAPGTGPYEQYF
CDR3nt: TGCAGTGCAGCCCCCGGGACAGGGCCCTACGAGCAGTACTTC

abundance: many
v_gene: TRBV27
j_gene: TRBJ1-2
d_gene: -
CDR3aa: CASSPSLLNYGYTF
CDR3nt: TGTGCCAGCAGTCCCTCACTCCTGAACTATGGCTACACCTTC

abundance: many
v_gene: TRBV9
j_gene: TRBJ1-1
d_gene: -
CDR3aa: CASSVVTVNTEAFF
CDR3nt: TGTGCCAGCAGCGTAGTAACGGTGAACACTGAAGCTTTCTTT

abundance: -
v_gene: TRBV19
j_gene: TRBJ2-6
d_gene: -
CDR3aa: CASRLWELSSGANVLTF
CDR3nt: TGTGCCAGTAGGCTGTGGGAACTTAGCTCTGGGGCCAACGTCCTGACTTTC

abundance: many
v_gene: TRBV7-8
j_gene: TRBJ2-7
d_gene: TRBD1
CDR3aa: CASSLAGAGQGSYEQYF
CDR3nt: TGTGCCAGCAGCTTAGCGGGTGCGGGACAGGGCTCCTACGAGCAGTACTTC